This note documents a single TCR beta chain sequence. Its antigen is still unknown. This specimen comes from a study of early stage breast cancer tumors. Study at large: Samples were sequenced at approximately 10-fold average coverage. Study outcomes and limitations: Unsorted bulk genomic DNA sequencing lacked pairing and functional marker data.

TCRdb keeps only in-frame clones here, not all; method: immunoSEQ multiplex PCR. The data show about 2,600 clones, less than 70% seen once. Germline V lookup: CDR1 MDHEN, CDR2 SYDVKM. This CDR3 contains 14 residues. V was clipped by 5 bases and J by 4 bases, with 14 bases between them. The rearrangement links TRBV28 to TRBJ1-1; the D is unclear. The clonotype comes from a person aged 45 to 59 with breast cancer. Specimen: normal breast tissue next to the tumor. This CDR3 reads CASSNRLVGTEAFF. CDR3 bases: TGTGCCAGCAGTAACCGCCTGGTAGGCACTGAAGCTTTCTTT.